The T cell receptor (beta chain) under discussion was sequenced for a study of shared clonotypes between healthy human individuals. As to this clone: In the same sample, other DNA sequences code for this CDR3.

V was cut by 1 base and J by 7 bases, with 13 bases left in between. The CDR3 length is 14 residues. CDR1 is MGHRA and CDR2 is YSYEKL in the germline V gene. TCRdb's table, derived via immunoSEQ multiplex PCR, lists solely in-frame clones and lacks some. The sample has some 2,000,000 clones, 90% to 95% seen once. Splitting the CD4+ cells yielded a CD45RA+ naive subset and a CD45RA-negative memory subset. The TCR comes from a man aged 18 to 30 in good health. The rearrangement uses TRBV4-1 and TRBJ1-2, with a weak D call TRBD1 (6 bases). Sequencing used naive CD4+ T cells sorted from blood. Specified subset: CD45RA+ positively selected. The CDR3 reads CASSQVGAGGGYTF. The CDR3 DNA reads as TGCGCCAGCAGCCAAGTGGGGGCTGGGGGTGGCTACACCTTC.